This TCR beta chain was captured by sequencing in a study of blood T cell repertoires in COVID-19. Study overall: Both acute and convalescent COVID-19 samples were obtained from the United States, Italy and Spain.

Under the authors' procedure: The authors estimated nucleated cell counts from reference gene primer amplification. Sequencing used immunoSEQ multiplex PCR; TCRdb keeps in-frame clones, though not all of them. V and J calls and clone size are given by that table; D and trimming were obtained from the DNA. The table records fewer than 250,000 clones, roughly 91% of them present only once. A note on this clone: The sample contains more than one DNA sequence encoding this CDR3.

CDR1 SNHLY and CDR2 FYNNEI come from the germline V gene. The V and J ends lost 6 bases and 5 bases, in that order; junction bases with no gene match: 5. The CDR3 length is 13 residues. Patients of the Seattle cohort, enrolled during active infection, were followed longitudinally. Source material: peripheral blood. The receptor was isolated from a man aged 30-40 years with COVID-19, enrolled during active disease. The chain has TRBV2 and TRBJ1-1; 8 bases are a match to TRBD1. The CDR3 is CASRGDRGTEAFF. Here the CDR3 DNA reads TGTGCCAGCAGGGGTGACAGGGGAACTGAAGCTTTCTTT.